The table lists the clone carrying this T cell receptor (beta chain) with many counts. Its antigen is undetermined. Construction of TCR beta libraries relied on iRepertoire HTBI primers and on Arm-PCR targeting CDR3 regions. MiXCR was run by TCRdb on the multiplex PCR reads, yielding one entry per CDR3 protein. The table records 350,000 to 550,000 distinct CDR3 sequences, about 14% of them present only once. Per germline, CDR1 MDHEN and CDR2 SYDVKM. With V trimmed by 6 bases and J by 4 bases, 6 bases remained unmatched. CDR3 length: 15 residues. Time point described: newly diagnosed GD, antithyroid drugs for less than 3 months. Extracted PBMC RNA gave rise to the TCR library. From each patient, nine milliliters of peripheral blood was drawn and collected into an EDTA anticoagulant tube. This sample is drawn from a study of regulatory T cells in long-lasting Graves disease. The study, taken as a whole, reports: Among samples with persistent disease, TRBV28, TRBJ1-2 and TRBJ2-5 were favored. Sharing of public clonotypes was greater in persistent patients (under 3,000) than in new patients (more than 900). Persistent Graves' cases showed lower TCR diversity than newly diagnosed cases.

The same specimen was also included in a second study, on T cells in Graves' hyperthyroidism and ophthalmopathy.

The source is a woman aged 50 to 65 with Graves disease. This sample comprised peripheral blood mononuclear cells (PBMCs), obtained at new diagnosis, from a patient treated with antithyroid drugs. The chain couples TRBV28 to TRBJ2-1; the match to TRBD2 covers 10 bases. In DNA, the CDR3 is TGTGCCAGCAGACCTTCTAGCGGGAGTTACAATGAGCAGTTCTTC. Residues: CASRPSSGSYNEQFF. Full variable domain (remainder filled in from reference TRBV28 and TRBJ2-1): DVKVTQSSRYLVKRTGEKVFLECVQDMDHENMFWYRQDPGLGLRLIYFSYDVKMKEKGDIPEGYSVSREKKERFSLILESASTNQTSMYLCASRPSSGSYNEQFFGPGTRLTVL.